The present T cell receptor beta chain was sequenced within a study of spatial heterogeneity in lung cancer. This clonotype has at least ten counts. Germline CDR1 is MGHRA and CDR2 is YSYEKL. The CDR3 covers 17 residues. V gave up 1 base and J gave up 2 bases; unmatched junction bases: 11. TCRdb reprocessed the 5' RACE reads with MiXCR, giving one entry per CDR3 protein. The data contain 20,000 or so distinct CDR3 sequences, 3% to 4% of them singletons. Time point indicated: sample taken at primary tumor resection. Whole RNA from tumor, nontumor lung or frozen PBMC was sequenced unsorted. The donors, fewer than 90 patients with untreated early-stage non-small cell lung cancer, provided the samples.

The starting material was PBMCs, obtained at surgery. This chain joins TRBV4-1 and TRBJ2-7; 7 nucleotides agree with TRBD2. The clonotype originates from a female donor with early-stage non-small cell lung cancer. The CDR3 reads CASSQGGLPELPYEQYF. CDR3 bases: TGCGCCAGCAGCCAAGGGGGACTACCAGAGCTGCCCTACGAGCAGTACTTC.